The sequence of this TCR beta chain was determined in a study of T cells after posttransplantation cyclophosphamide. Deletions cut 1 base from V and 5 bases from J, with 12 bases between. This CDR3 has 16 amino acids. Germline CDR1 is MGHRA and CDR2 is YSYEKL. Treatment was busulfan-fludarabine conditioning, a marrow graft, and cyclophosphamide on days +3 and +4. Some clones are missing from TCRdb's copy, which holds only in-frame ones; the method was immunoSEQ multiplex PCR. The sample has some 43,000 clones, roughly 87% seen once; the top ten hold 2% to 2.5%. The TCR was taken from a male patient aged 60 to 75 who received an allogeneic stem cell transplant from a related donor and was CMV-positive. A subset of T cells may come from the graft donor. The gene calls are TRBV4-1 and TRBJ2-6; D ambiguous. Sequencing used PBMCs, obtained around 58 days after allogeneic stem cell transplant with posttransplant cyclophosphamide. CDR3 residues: CASSQGPRTRANVLTF. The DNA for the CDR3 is TGCGCCAGCAGCCAAGGCCCCAGAACCCGGGCCAACGTCCTGACTTTC.